Listed below are T cell receptor beta chains from one sample, sequenced in a study of cytomegalovirus exposure and HLA in healthy donors. Sequencing was performed with immunoSEQ multiplex PCR; in TCRdb, only in-frame clones are kept and a portion is missing. Of 150,000 to 200,000 clones in the sample, 60% to 85% are singletons; the top ten hold more than 5.5%. Sequenced input: PBMCs. Source of these receptors: a man between 35 and 55 years old in good health and CMV-seronegative. Both conserved end residues are trimmed from each CDR3. Clone size, where shown, is once, few, many, or a class for clones that have expanded.

J,size,V,CDR3
TRBJ2-1,NA,TRBV18,ASSPPDRGLNEQF
TRBJ2-3,NA,TRBV9,ASSAQSSGGGRNTDTQY
TRBJ2-2,NA,TRBV27,ASSLFTGGRTGELF
TRBJ2-3,few,TRBV6-5,ASSYAAGGGTDTQY
TRBJ2-1,once,TRBV19,ASSTGSDYNEQF
TRBJ2-5,few,TRBV5-5,ASSLASQETQY
TRBJ2-1,NA,TRBV7-2,ASSLTIENEQF
TRBJ1-5,once,TRBV7-9,ASSLEGGGNQPQH
TRBJ1-6,NA,TRBV30,AWSRTGEDSPLH
TRBJ2-7,NA,TRBV11-3,ASGSGRQTYEQY
TRBJ2-2,NA,TRBV5-4,ASSTRQAVTGELF
TRBJ2-2,NA,TRBV7-6,ASKFDHWDTNTGELF
TRBJ2-1,NA,TRBV5-1,ASSSTSGSREQF
TRBJ1-2,once,TRBV5-1,ASSPTGGNYGYT
TRBJ2-4,NA,TRBV10-2,ATVPAGTGKNIQY
TRBJ2-4,NA,TRBV2,ASTPGTSNNQY
NA,NA,TRBV1,TSSQLRAGANYEQY